What follows are 24 T cell receptor beta chains derived from one specimen sequenced in a study of cytomegalovirus exposure and HLA in healthy donors. The PCR ran on 60 Vbeta and 13 Jbeta primers. The repertoire was sequenced with immunoSEQ multiplex PCR; TCRdb's copy has only in-frame clones and lacks some. The sample carries fewer than 110,000 clones, approximately 70% recorded once. Sequenced material: PBMCs. These receptors all come from a woman aged 45-60 years in good health and CMV-seronegative.

This chain links TRBV29-1 with TRBJ1-5; the D gene is possibly TRBD1 (6 bases). Germline V gene lookup returns CDR1 SQVTM and CDR2 ANQGSEA. V was shortened by 3 bases and J by 4 bases, with 10 bases between the two germline ends. The CDR3 spans 13 residues. For the CDR3, the DNA is TGCAGCGTTGACGGGGGGGCAAATCAGCCCCAGCATTTT. This gives the protein CSVDGGANQPQHF. Together with reference TRBV29-1 and TRBJ1-5, the CDR3 gives the full variable domain: SAVISQKPSRDICQRGTSLTIQCQVDSQVTMMFWYRQQPGQSLTLIATANQGSEATYESGFVIDKFPISRPNLTFSTLTVSNMSPEDSSIYLCSVDGGANQPQHFGDGTRLSIL.

J is TRBJ2-1 and V is TRBV10-3, with D maybe TRBD2 (5 bases). CDR3 length: 14 amino acids. V lost 10 bases and J lost 7, with 20 bases in between. Germline lookup yields CDR1 ENHRY and CDR2 SYGVKD. CDR3 nucleotides: TGTGCCAGTTTCCCCGGGATCCCTAGAAATGAGCAGTTCTTC. This encodes CASFPGIPRNEQFF.

The V call is TRBV5-5, the J call TRBJ2-2; TRBD2 is a possible D gene (5 bases). The CDR3 is 15 residues long. Trimming stripped 2 bases from V and 0 bases from J, with 8 bases between. Germline V CDR1 and CDR2: SGHKS, YYEKEE (reference sequence). This CDR3 reads CASSFGGPNTGELFF. CDR3 in DNA: TGTGCCAGCAGCTTTGGAGGTCCGAACACCGGGGAGCTGTTTTTT.

This chain connects TRBV30 to TRBJ2-7; a possible D gene is TRBD1 (5 bases). Germline assignment: CDR1 GTSNPN and CDR2 SVGIG (reference sequence). Trimming pared 5 bases from V and 0 bases from J, leaving 11 bases between. There are 13 residues in the CDR3. The CDR3: CAWQGVSSYEQYF. The CDR3 region has the DNA TGTGCCTGGCAGGGCGTTAGCTCCTACGAGCAGTACTTC.

The genes are TRBV19 and TRBJ2-5; the D gene is possibly TRBD2 (5 bases). The CDR3 runs 14 residues. Between the trimmed V and J ends, which lost 6 bases and 3 bases, there was a span of 14 bases. Looked up from germline, CDR1 is LNHDA and CDR2 is SQIVND (reference sequence). CDR3 sequence (DNA): TGTGCCAGTAGAATAACAGCGGCCAAAGAGACCCAGTACTTC. Its translation is CASRITAAKETQYF.

This chain links TRBV5-8 with TRBJ1-1; a possible D gene is TRBD1 (5 bases). The CDR3 spans 16 residues. V was clipped by 1 base and J by 1 base, with 14 bases between them. From germline, CDR1 is SGHTS and CDR2 YDEGEE. This chain's CDR3 is CASSLYGRQGNTEAFF. DNA of the CDR3: TGTGCCAGCAGCTTGTATGGGCGGCAGGGGAACACTGAAGCTTTCTTT.

J is TRBJ2-7 and V is TRBV4-1, with unresolved D. Germline CDR1 reads MGHRA; CDR2 reads YSYEKL. The CDR3 loop spans 15 amino acids. V lost 1 base and J lost 5, with 15 bases in between. The CDR3 reads CASSQGWAFLDEQYF. In DNA, the CDR3 is TGCGCCAGCAGCCAAGGATGGGCCTTCTTGGACGAGCAGTACTTC.

CDR3 loop: CASSLSRTGAGNYEQYF. CDR3 in DNA: TGTGCCAGCAGCTTATCACGGACAGGGGCGGGGAACTACGAGCAGTACTTC. The V gene is TRBV7-6, the J gene TRBJ2-7, with 9 bases identical to TRBD1. Germline lookup yields CDR1 SGHVS and CDR2 FNYEAQ. Trimming at V came to 2 bases and at J to 3 bases, leaving 11 bases not matched to a gene. The CDR3 is 17 amino acids.

The V gene is TRBV7-9, the J gene TRBJ2-5, with D perhaps matching TRBD1 (6 bases). This CDR3 comprises 15 residues. Germline-derived CDR1 and CDR2 are SEHNR and FQNEAQ (reference sequence). Trimming removed 1 base at V and 4 bases at J, with 13 bases between. The CDR3 DNA sequence: TGTGCCAGCAGCTTAGGTGGGGGCGCGTTAGAGACCCAGTACTTC. Its protein is CASSLGGGALETQYF.

J is TRBJ1-3 and V is TRBV18, with a tentative D call TRBD1 (5 bases). CDR1 and CDR2 (germline): KGHSH, LQKENI. V lost 3 bases and J lost 1, with 16 bases in between. The CDR3 is made up of 17 amino acids. The CDR3 DNA reads as TGTGCCAGCTCACCTACACCCCCCGGGGGGTCTGGAAACACCATATATTTT. Its protein product is CASSPTPPGGSGNTIYF.

This clone was observed a handful of times. The chain carries TRBV10-3 and TRBJ1-5; D might be TRBD1 (5 bases). Germline CDR1 reads ENHRY; CDR2 reads SYGVKD. The CDR3 is 13 residues long. V lost 5 bases and J 1 base, leaving 6 bases between the germline ends. The CDR3 DNA sequence: TGTGCCATCAGTAGACAGAGCAATCAGCCCCAGCATTTT. Amino acids: CAISRQSNQPQHF.

The chain recombines TRBV28 with TRBJ1-5; 9 nucleotides match TRBD1. CDR1 is MDHEN, CDR2 SYDVKM, per germline. The trim removed 6 bases at V and 5 bases at J, leaving 8 bases unmatched. The CDR3 loop spans 15 amino acids. The CDR3 here is CASRKNRDRDQPQHF. In nucleotides, the CDR3 is TGTGCCAGCAGAAAGAACCGGGACAGGGATCAGCCCCAGCATTTT.

The genes are TRBV11-2 and TRBJ2-1; possibly TRBD2 for D (7 bases). This CDR3 has 17 amino acids. V dropped 0 bases and J dropped 4 bases, with 16 bases sitting between them. Germline values: CDR1 SGHAT, CDR2 FQNNGV. DNA of the CDR3: TGTGCCAGCAGCTTAGAGTACTTCGGGGGGCTATACAATGAGCAGTTCTTC. It codes for CASSLEYFGGLYNEQFF. The whole variable domain, remainder taken from reference TRBV11-2 and TRBJ2-1, is EAGVAQSPRYKIIEKRQSVAFWCNPISGHATLYWYQQILGQGPKLLIQFQNNGVVDDSQLPKDRFSAERLKGVDSTLKIQPAKLEDSAVYLCASSLEYFGGLYNEQFFGPGTRLTVL.

This clone occurred a few times. The J gene is TRBJ2-7, the V gene TRBV18; no clear D. The CDR3 covers 13 residues. Germline CDR1 is KGHSH and CDR2 is LQKENI. With 0 bases removed from V and 8 bases from J, the gap between germline ends came to 11 bases. This CDR3 reads CASSPPSTAQQYF. The DNA for the CDR3 is TGTGCCAGCTCACCACCGTCTACAGCCCAGCAGTACTTC.

The chain has TRBV28 and TRBJ2-1; 8 nucleotides align to TRBD1. Per the germline V gene, CDR1 is MDHEN and CDR2 is SYDVKM. With V trimmed by 3 bases and J by 7 bases, 8 bases remained unmatched. The CDR3 covers 15 residues. For the CDR3, the DNA is TGTGCCAGCAGTTTCATAGGACAGGGAGTGAATGAGCAGTTCTTC. It is translated as CASSFIGQGVNEQFF.

This clone has ten or more counts. The chain carries TRBV11-2 and TRBJ1-1, with no clear D. Deletions cut 2 bases from V and 11 bases from J, with 12 bases between. The CDR3 has 12 residues. Germline V gene sequence: CDR1 SGHAT, CDR2 FQNNGV. The CDR3 spells CASSLNGVPAFF. The CDR3 nucleotides are TGTGCCAGCAGCTTAAATGGAGTTCCGGCTTTCTTT.

This clone was counted once. V is TRBV10-3 and J is TRBJ1-1; 9 bases are a match to TRBD1. The CDR3 runs 14 residues. J was trimmed by 7 bases and V by 4 bases; bases with no gene match: 7. CDR1 and CDR2 from the germline V gene are ENHRY and SYGVKD. The CDR3 here is CAISAGTGSVEAFF. The DNA for the CDR3 is TGTGCCATCAGTGCCGGGACAGGGTCGGTTGAAGCTTTCTTT.

The chain joins TRBV9 to TRBJ2-7, with 8 bases aligning to TRBD2. The CDR3 is 14 amino acids. Germline V gives CDR1 SGDLS, CDR2 YYNGEE. V was pared by 4 bases and J by 6 bases, with 9 bases of the junction left unmatched. The CDR3 DNA sequence: TGTGCCAGCAGCCCACCACAGCGGGAGTTCGAGCAGTACTTC. This codes for CASSPPQREFEQYF.

This clone was seen once. The rearrangement uses TRBV18 and TRBJ1-2; 9 bases map to TRBD1. The germline V gene encodes CDR1 KGHSH and CDR2 LQKENI. There are 16 residues in the CDR3. The V and J ends lost 3 bases and 4 bases, in that order; junction bases with no gene match: 9. DNA for the CDR3: TGTGCCAGCTCACCGTCAGGGACAGGGATCCCCTATGGCTACACCTTC. Protein sequence: CASSPSGTGIPYGYTF.

This clone has only a few counts. V gene TRBV2 combines with J gene TRBJ1-3; TRBD1 agrees at 7 bases. The CDR3 covers 14 residues. The germline V gene has CDR1 SNHLY and CDR2 FYNNEI. V lost 3 bases to trimming and J lost 2 bases; unmatched junction nucleotides: 1. The chain's CDR3 is CASSETGPGNTIYF. In nucleotides, the CDR3 is TGTGCCAGCAGTGAGACAGGGCCTGGAAACACCATATATTTT.

The genes are TRBV5-1 and TRBJ2-2, with D maybe TRBD2 (5 bases). The CDR3 runs to 14 residues. Germline CDR1 reads SGHRS; CDR2 reads YFSETQ. Trimming removed 4 bases from V and 6 bases from J, with 13 bases in between. CDR3 in amino acids: CASSKIVASGELFF. The CDR3 region has the DNA TGCGCCAGCAGCAAAATCGTAGCGTCCGGGGAGCTGTTTTTT.

The J gene is TRBJ1-1, the V gene TRBV9; D is unresolved. The length of the CDR3 is 14 residues. CDR1 and CDR2 (germline): SGDLS, YYNGEE. V lost 5 bases and J 1 base, leaving 12 bases between the germline ends. CDR3 in amino acids: CASRAEDSNTEAFF. CDR3 nucleotides: TGTGCCAGCAGGGCCGAGGACTCGAACACTGAAGCTTTCTTT. Variable domain in full (rest from reference TRBV9 and TRBJ1-1): DSGVTQTPKHLITATGQRVTLRCSPRSGDLSVYWYQQSLDQGLQFLIQYYNGEERAKGNILERFSAQQFPDLHSELNLSSLELGDSALYFCASRAEDSNTEAFFGQGTRLTVV.

This rearrangement joins TRBV6-6 to TRBJ1-6; 9 bases map to TRBD1. Trimming removed 4 bases from V and 7 bases from J; junction bases left unmatched: 5. Looked up from germline, CDR1 is MNHNY and CDR2 is SVGAGI (reference sequence). This CDR3 region has 15 residues. The CDR3 coding sequence is TGTGCCAGCAGTTTCGGGACAGGGTACAATTCACCCCTCCACTTT. Its protein product is CASSFGTGYNSPLHF.

This clone was seen more than once but under ten times. This CDR3 is also generated by other DNA sequences in the sample. V is TRBV5-1 and J is TRBJ2-1, with 12 bases aligning to TRBD2. Losses at the gene ends were 4 bases for V and 6 bases for J; bases not matched to a gene: 5. The CDR3 runs 15 residues. Germline CDR1 SGHRS, CDR2 YFSETQ. Here the CDR3 DNA reads TGCGCCAGCAGCGAAACTAGCGGGGGGACCAATGAGCAGTTCTTC. Translating it yields CASSETSGGTNEQFF.